This T cell receptor (beta chain) was identified during a study of cytomegalovirus exposure and HLA in healthy donors. Study information: There were roughly 110 million unique TCR beta sequences, drawn from approximately 180 million T cells, in an earlier analysis.

On this clone itself: Its antigen remains unknown. The junction and the germline gene differ at one end; a read error may be behind it.

The PCR made use of 60 Vbeta and 13 Jbeta primers. Only in-frame clones appear in the TCRdb table, and some are missing; sequencing was by immunoSEQ multiplex PCR. The sample gives about 150,000 clones, around four fifths of which show up once; about 4.5% is in the top ten. This CDR3 contains 16 residues. The germline V gene has CDR1 SEHNR and CDR2 FQNEAQ (reference sequence). Findings of the study overall: One variant, a missense change in DCLRE1C, was linked in a later analysis to TCR beta V- and J-gene trimming.

The sample was PBMCs. The TCR was taken from a man aged 25-45 years in good health. V and J are TRBV7-9 and TRBJ1-3; 8 positions match TRBD1. DNA of the CDR3: TGTTCCAGCAGCTTCAGGACAGGGAGCGGTGGAAACACCATATATTTT. Translating gives CSSSFRTGSGGNTIYF.